The entry below describes one T cell receptor beta chain. Its binding antigen is unknown. There are no base qualities to consult, and no much larger clone falls within one base. The data derive from a study of CD8 T cells in Susac syndrome (dated by TCRdb to about 2019). Background for the entire study: Among the Susac syndrome patients who were sequenced, clinically active disease was present in 5 or 6 and clinical remission was observed in roughly 8. At the time of blood withdrawal, Susac syndrome patients were either therapy-naive, taking corticosteroids (with some also receiving IVIg), or on IVIg alone. The study used repertoire sequencing to test whether antigen drove CD8+ T cell activation and differentiation in Susac syndrome. General study outcomes and caveats: The number of individuals in the TCR sequencing and HLA analysis was recognized as being relatively small. In the CD4+ T cell repertoire of Susac syndrome patients, clonal expansion was not detected.

V lost 4 bases and J lost 4 bases; the stretch between them is 16 bases long. Reading the germline V gene gives CDR1 LGHNA and CDR2 YNFKEQ. The CDR3 has 15 amino acids, counting the end cysteine and phenylalanine. Here the CDR3 DNA is all that survives: 45 bases in frame from base 1. Peripheral blood CD8+ and CD4+ T cells from healthy donors, Susac syndrome patients and multiple sclerosis patients were profiled by high-throughput TCR beta sequencing. Recently defined diagnostic criteria for definite or probable disease were met by the Susac syndrome patients. Bulk CD8+ and CD4+ T cells were purified by magnetic negative isolation, while CD8+ TEMRA cells were enriched using FACS. Blood was drawn into EDTA tubes, processed within 24 hours, and PBMCs were isolated by density gradient centrifugation. PBMCs intended for TCR sequencing were cryopreserved in liquid nitrogen and were subsequently thawed in a 37 degrees C water bath. A purity of at least 90% was achieved for sorted or isolated CD4+, CD8+ and CD8+ TEMRA cells.

RNA was extracted using the RNeasy kit, and about 0.5 to 1 ug of the RNA was reverse transcribed with random hexamers. TCR beta CDR3 regions were amplified with the immunoSEQ multiplex PCR assay covering 54 Vbeta and 13 Jbeta segments. PCR amplification bias was corrected using a synthetic template baseline for primer optimization and computational correction. For the original study's pipeline: Reads were annotated to V, D and J genes per IMGT and analyzed with immunoSEQ Analyzer, keeping only productive sequences. Clonality was computed as one minus Shannon entropy normalized by log2 of the number of productive unique sequences. For each patient and control, public and private clones were evaluated among the 100 most prevalent clones. Susac-specific clones were defined as absent from healthy and MS cohorts, over a thousand published viral clones and other ImmuneACCESS disease sequences. In TCRdb, the public reads were trimmed at Q25 with fastp and aligned with MiXCR, with productive beta chains retained. Here each entry gathers all rows of one CDR3 protein and keeps the most common genes and DNA. The authors' filters were not applied to this entry. A total of 120,000 to 150,000 distinct CDR3 sequences appear in this sample, 90% to 97% of them only once. The leading ten clones occupy around 0.08% of the sample.

The sample consisted of CD4+ T cells from PBMCs. The rearranged segments are TRBV4-2 and TRBJ1-2; no D gene call is confident. The TCR sequence derives from a human donor with Susac syndrome. The CDR3 region reads CASSPPERGVYGYTF. In nucleotide form, the sequence is TGTGCCAGCAGCCCTCCGGAGAGAGGAGTCTATGGCTACACCTTC.